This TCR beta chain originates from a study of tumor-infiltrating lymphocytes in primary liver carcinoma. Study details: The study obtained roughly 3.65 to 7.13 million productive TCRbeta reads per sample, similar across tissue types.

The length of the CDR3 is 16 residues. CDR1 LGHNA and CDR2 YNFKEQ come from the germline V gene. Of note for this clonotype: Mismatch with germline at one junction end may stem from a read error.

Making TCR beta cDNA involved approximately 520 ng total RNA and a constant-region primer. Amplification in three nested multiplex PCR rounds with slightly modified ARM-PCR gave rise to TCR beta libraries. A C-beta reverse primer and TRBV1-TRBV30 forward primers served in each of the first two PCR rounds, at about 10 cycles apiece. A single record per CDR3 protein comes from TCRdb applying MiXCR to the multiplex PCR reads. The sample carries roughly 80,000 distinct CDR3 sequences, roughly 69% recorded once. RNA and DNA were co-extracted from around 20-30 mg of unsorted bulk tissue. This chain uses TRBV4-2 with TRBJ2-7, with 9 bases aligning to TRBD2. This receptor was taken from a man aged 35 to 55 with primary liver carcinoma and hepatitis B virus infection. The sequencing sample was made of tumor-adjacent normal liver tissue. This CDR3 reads CVSSQAASGVSYKQYF. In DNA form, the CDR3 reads TGTGTCAGCAGCCAAGCGGCTAGCGGGGTTTCCTACAAACAATACTTC.